This TCR beta chain was recovered during a study of identifying expanded T cells in peripheral blood. The study, taken as a whole, reports: Approximately two-week clone count variance significantly increased as total template count grew. Over approximately two and four weeks, about 15 and 19 clones changed, versus 1.2 between replicates.

The data were produced by immunoSEQ multiplex PCR, yet TCRdb's version contains in-frame clones alone and is incomplete. Counted here are about 78,000 clones, 84% occurring once; the ten biggest clones make up around 19%. About this clone itself: Its antigen is still unknown.

Between the trimmed V and J ends, which lost 1 base and 10 bases, there was a span of 14 bases. This CDR3 contains 14 residues. The V gene's germline CDR1 is SGHNT and CDR2 YENEEA. No infections or other immune events were documented during collection. This TCR was sampled from a person aged 18 to 75 in good health. Source material: blood. The chain combines TRBV11-3 with TRBJ2-1, with D maybe TRBD1 (5 bases). The CDR3 bases are TGTGCCAGCAGCTTAGGGGCTACTTCAGGGGAGCAGTTCTTC. This translates into CASSLGATSGEQFF.